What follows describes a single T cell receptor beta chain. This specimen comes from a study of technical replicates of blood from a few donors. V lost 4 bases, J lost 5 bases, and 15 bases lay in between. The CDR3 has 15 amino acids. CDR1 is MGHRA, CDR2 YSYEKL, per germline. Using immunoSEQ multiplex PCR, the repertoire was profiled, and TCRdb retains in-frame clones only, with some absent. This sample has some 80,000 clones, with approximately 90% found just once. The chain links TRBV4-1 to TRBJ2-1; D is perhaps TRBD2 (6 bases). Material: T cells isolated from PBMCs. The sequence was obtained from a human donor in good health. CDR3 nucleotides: TGCGCCAGCAGCCTACGGACCAGGGAGGACAATGAGCAGTTCTTC. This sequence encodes CASSLRTREDNEQFF.